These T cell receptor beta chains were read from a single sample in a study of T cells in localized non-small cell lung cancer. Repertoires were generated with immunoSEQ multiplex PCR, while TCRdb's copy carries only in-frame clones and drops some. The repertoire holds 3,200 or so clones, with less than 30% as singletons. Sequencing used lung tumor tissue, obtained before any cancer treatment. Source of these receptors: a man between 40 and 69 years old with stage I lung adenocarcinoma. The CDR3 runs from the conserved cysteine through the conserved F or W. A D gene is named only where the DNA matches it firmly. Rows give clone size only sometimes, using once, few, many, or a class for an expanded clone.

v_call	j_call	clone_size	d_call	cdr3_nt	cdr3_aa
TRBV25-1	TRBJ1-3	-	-	TGTGCCAGCAAGGGCCCCGGAGGGAGCGTATCTGGAAACACCATATATTTT	CASKGPGGSVSGNTIYF
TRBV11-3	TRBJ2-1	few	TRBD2	TGTGCCAGCGGCAACCTTCGGACTAGCGGGAGGGATGAGCAGTTCTTC	CASGNLRTSGRDEQFF
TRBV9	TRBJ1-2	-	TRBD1	TGTGCCAGCAGCCCCGGGACAGGCTATGGCTACACCTTC	CASSPGTGYGYTF
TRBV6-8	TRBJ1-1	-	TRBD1	TGTGCCAGCAGTCCAGGGGGGGGGTTCACTGAAGCTTTCTTT	CASSPGGGFTEAFF
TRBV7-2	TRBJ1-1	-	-	TGTGCCAGCAGCTTAGCCACGAACACTGAAGCTTTCTTT	CASSLATNTEAFF
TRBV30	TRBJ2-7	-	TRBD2	TGTGCCTGTGATAGCGGGAGGAACTACGAGCAGTACTTC	CACDSGRNYEQYF
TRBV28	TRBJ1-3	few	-	TGTGCCAGCAGGGAAAACGGAAACACCATATATTTT	CASRENGNTIYF
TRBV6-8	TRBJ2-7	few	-	TGTGCCAGCAGTTACTCGGGCTCCTACGAGCAGTACTTC	CASSYSGSYEQYF
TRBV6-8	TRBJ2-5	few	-	TGTGCCAGCAGTAACTCGTGGGAGACCCAGTACTTC	CASSNSWETQYF
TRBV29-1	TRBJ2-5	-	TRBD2	TGCAGCTCCATGGTCGGGGAGGGGGAGACCCAGTACTTC	CSSMVGEGETQYF
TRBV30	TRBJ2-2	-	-	TGTGCCTGGGGACCGGGCAATCCTGGGGACACCGGGGAGCTGTTTTTT	CAWGPGNPGDTGELFF
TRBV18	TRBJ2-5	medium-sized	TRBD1	TGTGCCAGCTCAGTCGGGACAGGAGGGATCCGGGGTCAAGAGACCCAGTACTTC	CASSVGTGGIRGQETQYF
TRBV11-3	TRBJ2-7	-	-	TGTGCCAGCAGCTTAGGTTTCAGGGGAGGGTACGAGCAGTACTTC	CASSLGFRGGYEQYF
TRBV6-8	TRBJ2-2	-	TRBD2	TGTGCCATCGGGGGACTTAGCGGGACCGGGGAGCTGTTTTTT	CAIGGLSGTGELFF
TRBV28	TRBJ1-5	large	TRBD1	TGTGCCAGCAGTTATCAGGGGGCTGGACAGCCCCAGCATTTT	CASSYQGAGQPQHF
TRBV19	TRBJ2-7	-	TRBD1	TGTGCCAGTAGTGCAGGACAGGGCTACGAGCAGTACTTC	CASSAGQGYEQYF
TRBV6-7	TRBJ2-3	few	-	TGTGCCAGTGGGCCCCCGGATACGCAGTATTTT	CASGPPDTQYF
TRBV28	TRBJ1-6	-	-	TGTGCCAGCAGTATCCAGGTTTCACCCCTCCACTTT	CASSIQVSPLHF
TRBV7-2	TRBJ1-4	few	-	TGTGCCAGCAGCCTGGGACGCCTGGGGAAACTGTTTTTT	CASSLGRLGKLFF
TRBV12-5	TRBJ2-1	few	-	TGTGCCGTCGGACCTATATTGAATGAGCAGTTCTTC	CAVGPILNEQFF
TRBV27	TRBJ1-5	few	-	TGTGCCAGCAGTTATAGGGAAGAGCAGCCCCAGCATTTT	CASSYREEQPQHF
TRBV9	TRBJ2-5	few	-	TGTGCCAGCAGAGGCCTGGGGGAGACCCAGTACTTC	CASRGLGETQYF
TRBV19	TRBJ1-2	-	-	TGTGCCAGTAGTATAGGCCTTAACTATGGCTACACCTTC	CASSIGLNYGYTF
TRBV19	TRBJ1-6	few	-	TGTGCCAGTAGCCAAGGGCTGGAAGGTTCACCCCTCCACTTT	CASSQGLEGSPLHF
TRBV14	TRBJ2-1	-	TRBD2	TGTGCCAGCAGCCAAGCTACAGCGGGGGGTAAGCTTGAGCAGTTCTTC	CASSQATAGGKLEQFF
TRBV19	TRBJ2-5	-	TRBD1	TGTGCCAGTAGTCCGGGACAGAAAGAGACCCAGTACTTC	CASSPGQKETQYF
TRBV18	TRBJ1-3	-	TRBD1	TGTGCCAGCTCACTAGCCCCAGGACAGGGGAGGAGTGGAAACACCATATATTTT	CASSLAPGQGRSGNTIYF
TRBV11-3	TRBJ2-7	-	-	TGTGCCAGCAGCCCTTGGGACTCAGCCTACGAGCAGTACTTC	CASSPWDSAYEQYF
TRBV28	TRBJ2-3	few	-	TGTGCCAGCCGCGCTGTCCCGGGGACGCAGTATTTT	CASRAVPGTQYF
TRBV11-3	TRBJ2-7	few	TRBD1	TGTGCCAGCAGCTTAGGGACAGGACTTAACTACGAGCAGTACTTC	CASSLGTGLNYEQYF